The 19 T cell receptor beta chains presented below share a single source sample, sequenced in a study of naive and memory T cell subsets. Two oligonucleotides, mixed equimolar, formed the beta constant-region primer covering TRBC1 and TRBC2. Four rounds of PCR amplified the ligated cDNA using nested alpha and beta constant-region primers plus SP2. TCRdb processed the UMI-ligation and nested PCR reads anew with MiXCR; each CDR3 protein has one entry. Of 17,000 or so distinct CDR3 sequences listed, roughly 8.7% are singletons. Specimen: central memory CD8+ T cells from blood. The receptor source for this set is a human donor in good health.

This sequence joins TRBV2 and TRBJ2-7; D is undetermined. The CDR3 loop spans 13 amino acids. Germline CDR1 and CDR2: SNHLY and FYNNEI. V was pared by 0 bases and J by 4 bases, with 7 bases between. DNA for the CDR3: TGTGCCAGCAGTGAAGCCGGCACTTACGAGCAGTACTTC. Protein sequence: CASSEAGTYEQYF. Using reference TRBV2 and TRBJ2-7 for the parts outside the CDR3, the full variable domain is EPEVTQTPSHQVTQMGQEVILRCVPISNHLYFYWYRQILGQKVEFLVSFYNNEISEKSEIFDDQFSVERPDGSNFTLKIRSTKLEDSAMYFCASSEAGTYEQYFGPGTRLTVT.

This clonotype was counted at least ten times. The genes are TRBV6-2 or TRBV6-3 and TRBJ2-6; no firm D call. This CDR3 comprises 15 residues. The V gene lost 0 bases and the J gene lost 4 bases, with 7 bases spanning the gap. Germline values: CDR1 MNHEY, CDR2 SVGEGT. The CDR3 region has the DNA TGTGCCAGCAGTTACTCGGGATCAGGGGCCAACGTCCTGACTTTC. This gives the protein CASSYSGSGANVLTF.

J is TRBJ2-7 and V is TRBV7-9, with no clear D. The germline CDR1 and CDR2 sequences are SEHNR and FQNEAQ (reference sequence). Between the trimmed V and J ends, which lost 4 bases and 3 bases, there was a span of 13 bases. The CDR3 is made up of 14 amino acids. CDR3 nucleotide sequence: TGTGCCAGCAGCTCCGGACCGACCTACTACGAGCAGTACTTC. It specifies CASSSGPTYYEQYF.

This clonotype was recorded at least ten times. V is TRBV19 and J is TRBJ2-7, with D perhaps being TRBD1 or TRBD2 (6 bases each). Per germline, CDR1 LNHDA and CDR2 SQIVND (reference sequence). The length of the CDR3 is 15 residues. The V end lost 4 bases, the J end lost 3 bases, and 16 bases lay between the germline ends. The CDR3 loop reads CASSSNAGTIYEQYF. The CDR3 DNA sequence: TGTGCCAGTAGTAGCAATGCGGGGACAATCTACGAGCAGTACTTC.

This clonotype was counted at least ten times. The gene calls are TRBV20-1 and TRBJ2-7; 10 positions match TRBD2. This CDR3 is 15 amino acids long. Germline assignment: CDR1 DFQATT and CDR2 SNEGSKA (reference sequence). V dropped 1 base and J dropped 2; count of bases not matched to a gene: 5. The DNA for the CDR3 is TGCAGTGCTAGAGGGGGGACTAGCGAGACCTACGAGCAGTACTTC. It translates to CSARGGTSETYEQYF.

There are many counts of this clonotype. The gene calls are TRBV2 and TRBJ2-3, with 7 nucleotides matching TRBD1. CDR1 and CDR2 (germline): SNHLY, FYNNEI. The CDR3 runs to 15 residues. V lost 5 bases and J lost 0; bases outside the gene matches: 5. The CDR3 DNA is TGTGCCAGCAGTCCCGGGACAGCAAGCACAGATACGCAGTATTTT. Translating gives CASSPGTASTDTQYF.

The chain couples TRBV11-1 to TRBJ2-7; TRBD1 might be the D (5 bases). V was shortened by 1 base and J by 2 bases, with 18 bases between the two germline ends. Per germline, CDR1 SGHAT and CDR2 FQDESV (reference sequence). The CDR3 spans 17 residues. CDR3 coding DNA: TGTGCCAGCAGCTTAGACGGTCTCGGCAGGGCGACCTACGAGCAGTACTTC. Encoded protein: CASSLDGLGRATYEQYF.

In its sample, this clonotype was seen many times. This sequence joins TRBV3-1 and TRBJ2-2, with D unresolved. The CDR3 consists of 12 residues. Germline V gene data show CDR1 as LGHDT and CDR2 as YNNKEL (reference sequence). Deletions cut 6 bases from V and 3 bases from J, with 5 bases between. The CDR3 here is CASSPYTGELFF. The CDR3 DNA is TGTGCCAGCAGTCCTTACACCGGGGAGCTGTTTTTT.

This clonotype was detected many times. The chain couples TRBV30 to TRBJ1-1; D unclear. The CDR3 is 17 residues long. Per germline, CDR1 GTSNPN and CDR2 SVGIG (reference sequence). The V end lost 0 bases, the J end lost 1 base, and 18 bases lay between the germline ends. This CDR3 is CAWSVLLSVKGNTEAFF. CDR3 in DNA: TGTGCCTGGAGTGTACTGCTTTCTGTGAAGGGGAACACTGAAGCTTTCTTT.

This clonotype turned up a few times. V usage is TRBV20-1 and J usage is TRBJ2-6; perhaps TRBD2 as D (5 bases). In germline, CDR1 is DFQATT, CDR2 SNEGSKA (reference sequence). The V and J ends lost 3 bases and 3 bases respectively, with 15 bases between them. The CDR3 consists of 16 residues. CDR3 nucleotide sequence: TGCAGTGCTAGCCAGACGGCCGGGGATGGGGCCAACGTCCTGACTTTC. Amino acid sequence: CSASQTAGDGANVLTF.

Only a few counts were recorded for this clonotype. Written as DNA, the CDR3 is TGTGCCAGCAGATCCAGCTTACACTACGAGCAGTACTTC. This gives the protein CASRSSLHYEQYF. The chain combines TRBV7-9 with TRBJ2-7; no clear D. The CDR3 spans 13 residues. Germline values: CDR1 SEHNR, CDR2 FQNEAQ (reference sequence). The V gene lost 6 bases and the J gene lost 3 bases, with 12 bases spanning the gap.

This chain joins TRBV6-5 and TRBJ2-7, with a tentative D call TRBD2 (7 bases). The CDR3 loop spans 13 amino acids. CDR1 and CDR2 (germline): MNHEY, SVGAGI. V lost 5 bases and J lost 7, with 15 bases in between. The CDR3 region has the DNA TGTGCCAGCAGTCGGGGGGCCTCGGGGGAGCAGTACTTC. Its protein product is CASSRGASGEQYF.

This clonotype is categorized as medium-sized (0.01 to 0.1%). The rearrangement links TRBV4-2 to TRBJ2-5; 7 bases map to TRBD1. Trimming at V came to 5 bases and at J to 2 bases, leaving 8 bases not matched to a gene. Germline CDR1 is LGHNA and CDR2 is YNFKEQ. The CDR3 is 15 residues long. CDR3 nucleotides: TGTGCCAGCAGCGGTACGGGACAGCCGCAAGAGACCCAGTACTTC. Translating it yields CASSGTGQPQETQYF.

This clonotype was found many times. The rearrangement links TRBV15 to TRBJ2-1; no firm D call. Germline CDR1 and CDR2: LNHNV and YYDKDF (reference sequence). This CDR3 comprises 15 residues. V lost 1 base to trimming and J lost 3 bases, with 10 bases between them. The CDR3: CATSRATDGYNEQFF. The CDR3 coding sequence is TGTGCCACCAGCAGAGCCACCGACGGCTACAATGAGCAGTTCTTC.

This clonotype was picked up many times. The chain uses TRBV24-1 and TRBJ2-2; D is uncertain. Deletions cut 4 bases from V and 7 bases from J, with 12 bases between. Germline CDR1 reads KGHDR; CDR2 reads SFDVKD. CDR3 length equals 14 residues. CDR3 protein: CATSEPHSFGELFF. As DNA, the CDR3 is TGTGCCACCAGTGAGCCTCATAGTTTCGGGGAGCTGTTTTTT.

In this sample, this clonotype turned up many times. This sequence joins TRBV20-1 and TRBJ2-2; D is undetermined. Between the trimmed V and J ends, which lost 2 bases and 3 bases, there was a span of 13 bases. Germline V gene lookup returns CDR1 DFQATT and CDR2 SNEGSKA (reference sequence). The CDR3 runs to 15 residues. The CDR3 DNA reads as TGCAGTGCTAGAACCTTATCGCTGGACACCGGGGAGCTGTTTTTT. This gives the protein CSARTLSLDTGELFF.

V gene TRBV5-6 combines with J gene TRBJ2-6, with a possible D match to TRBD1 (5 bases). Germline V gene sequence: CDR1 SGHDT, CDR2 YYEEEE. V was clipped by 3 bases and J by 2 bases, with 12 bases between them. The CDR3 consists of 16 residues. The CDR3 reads CASSSETGAGANVLTF. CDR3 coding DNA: TGTGCCAGCAGCTCTGAAACAGGCGCTGGGGCCAACGTCCTGACTTTC.

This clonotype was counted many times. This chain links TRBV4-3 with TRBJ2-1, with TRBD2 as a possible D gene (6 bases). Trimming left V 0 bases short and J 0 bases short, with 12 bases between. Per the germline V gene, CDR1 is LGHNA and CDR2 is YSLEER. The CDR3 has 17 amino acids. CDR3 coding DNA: TGCGCCAGCAGCCAAGACGGGCGCGGGGCCTCCTACAATGAGCAGTTCTTC. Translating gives CASSQDGRGASYNEQFF.

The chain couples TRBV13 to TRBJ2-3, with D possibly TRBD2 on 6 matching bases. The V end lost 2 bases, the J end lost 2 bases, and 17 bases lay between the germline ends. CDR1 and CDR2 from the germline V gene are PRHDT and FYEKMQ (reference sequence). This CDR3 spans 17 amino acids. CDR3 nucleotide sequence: TGTGCCAGCAGCTTAAAACCCCGGGGGAGTTCCACAGATACGCAGTATTTT. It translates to CASSLKPRGSSTDTQYF.